The entry below gives a single T cell receptor beta chain sequence along with its context. The V end was cut by 4 bases, the J end by 5 bases, with 11 bases between. The CDR3 extends over 13 amino acids. Germline V gene lookup returns CDR1 SNHLY and CDR2 FYNNEI. This entry is derived from a study of blood T cell repertoires in COVID-19. Study summary: T cells, B-cell-depleted T cells, or PBMCs provided the cDNA or gDNA that served as material.

In the authors' workflow: Amplifying reference gene primers gave estimates of nucleated cell counts. The data were produced by immunoSEQ multiplex PCR, yet TCRdb's version contains in-frame clones alone and is incomplete. That table is the source of V, J and clone size, and D and trimming were worked out from the DNA. The top ten hold around 10% of the sample, which has about 11,000 clones, about 90% seen once. Material for sequencing was peripheral blood. This chain connects TRBV2 to TRBJ2-5; D is possibly TRBD2 (6 bases). This receptor was obtained from a human donor in a cohort sampled during active COVID-19. CDR3 in amino acids: CASSVREDETQYF. DNA of the CDR3: TGTGCCAGCAGTGTCAGGGAGGACGAGACCCAGTACTTC.